A single sample gave rise to the 12 T cell receptor beta chains below, sequenced in a study of blood T cells in healthy people across ages. With a J-beta primer mix and a sample-barcoded 5' primer, a second PCR ran roughly 6 to 12 cycles. TCRdb re-analysed the 5' RACE reads in MiXCR, keeping a single row per CDR3 protein. The profile shows hundreds of thousands of distinct CDR3 sequences, about a third of them singletons. Sequenced material: blood. The receptors originated from a woman over 75 in good health.

CDR3 nucleotides: TGCAGCGTCCCAGCGGGACTGGAGAGATATTCTGAAGCTTTCTTT. Translated: CSVPAGLERYSEAFF. The chain uses TRBV29-1 and TRBJ1-1, with TRBD1 as a possible D gene (5 bases). The V end lost 6 bases, the J end lost 6 bases, and 23 bases lay between the germline ends. Germline assignment: CDR1 SQVTM and CDR2 ANQGSEA. The CDR3 is 15 amino acids.

There are many counts of this clonotype. V gene TRBV20-1 combines with J gene TRBJ2-7, with D hard to call. Trimming stripped 3 bases from V and 0 bases from J, with 9 bases between. Germline V CDR1 and CDR2: DFQATT, SNEGSKA (reference sequence). This CDR3 has 13 residues. Here the CDR3 reads CSASDGRSYEQYF. CDR3 nucleotides: TGCAGTGCTAGTGACGGCCGCTCCTACGAGCAGTACTTC.

Concerning this clonotype itself: One base away lies a much larger clone, so this may be a sequencing read error. The chain links TRBV6-2 or TRBV6-3 to TRBJ1-1; D is unresolved. The CDR3 runs 13 residues. V was pared by 2 bases and J by 6 bases, with 10 bases between. In germline, CDR1 is MNHEY, CDR2 SVGEGT. Written as DNA, the CDR3 is TGTGCCAGCAGTTACCGGGAATTCGCTGAAGCTTTCTTT. It specifies CASSYREFAEAFF.

This clonotype was seen only a few times. The genes are TRBV20-1 and TRBJ1-1, with 11 bases identical to TRBD1. The CDR3 is 16 residues long. Germline CDR1 is DFQATT and CDR2 is SNEGSKA (reference sequence). V dropped 3 bases and J dropped 0; count of bases not matched to a gene: 6. The CDR3 protein is CSASAGTGGLNTEAFF. The CDR3 nucleotides are TGCAGTGCTAGCGCCGGGACAGGGGGATTGAACACTGAAGCTTTCTTT.

This clonotype was picked up many times. The CDR3 DNA reads TGCAGCGTTGGTTCTCAGGGTGGCAATGAGCAGTTCTTC. Its translation: CSVGSQGGNEQFF. The chain joins TRBV29-1 to TRBJ2-1; D may be TRBD1 (5 bases). V dropped 4 bases and J dropped 6 bases, with 13 bases sitting between them. Germline V gene lookup returns CDR1 SQVTM and CDR2 ANQGSEA. The CDR3 consists of 13 residues.

About this clonotype: A much bigger clone sits one base away, suggesting this may be a read error. V and J are TRBV9 and TRBJ2-5; TRBD2 agrees at 9 bases. CDR1 is SGDLS and CDR2 is YYNGEE in the germline V gene. CDR3 length equals 14 residues. CDR3 sequence: CARSVAGAQETQYF. As DNA, the CDR3 is TGTGCCCGCAGCGTAGCGGGGGCCCAAGAGACCCAGTACTTC.

This chain connects TRBV5-1 to TRBJ2-7; 7 bases map to TRBD1. Germline V gives CDR1 SGHRS, CDR2 YFSETQ. The CDR3 runs 16 residues. The ends lost 5 bases at V and 2 bases at J; junction bases unmatched: 13. The CDR3 reads CASRQDGQVKAYEQYF. DNA of the CDR3: TGCGCCAGCAGACAAGACGGACAGGTAAAAGCCTACGAGCAGTACTTC.

This clonotype has ten or more counts. The chain links TRBV20-1 to TRBJ2-3, with TRBD1 identical over 9 bases. V lost 6 bases to trimming and J lost 2 bases; unmatched junction nucleotides: 21. The length of the CDR3 is 19 residues. In germline, CDR1 is DFQATT, CDR2 SNEGSKA (reference sequence). Written as DNA, the CDR3 is TGCAGTGCCCGGGACAGGGTTTTGAGGCCGGATGGATTCACAGATACGCAGTATTTT. Its translation is CSARDRVLRPDGFTDTQYF.

The V call is TRBV5-1, the J call TRBJ2-7, with 11 bases that match TRBD2. From germline, CDR1 is SGHRS and CDR2 YFSETQ. Trimming at V came to 0 bases and at J to 1 base, leaving 9 bases not matched to a gene. This CDR3 contains 18 residues. The CDR3 region is CASSLASLAGGRSYEQYF. The CDR3 DNA follows: TGCGCCAGCAGCTTGGCCAGCCTAGCGGGGGGCCGTTCCTACGAGCAGTACTTC.

The genes are TRBV27 and TRBJ1-4; 8 positions agree with TRBD1. This CDR3 comprises 14 residues. Germline trimming cut 6 bases from V and 8 bases from J; bases unmatched to any gene: 8. Germline assignment: CDR1 MNHEY and CDR2 SMNVEV (reference sequence). The CDR3 DNA reads TGTGCCAGCAGCCGGACAGGGTCAGGGGAAAAACTGTTTTTT. Amino acid sequence: CASSRTGSGEKLFF.

This clonotype was found a few times. This clone may be a read error of a much larger clone one base away. The chain combines TRBV11-1 with TRBJ2-7; 10 positions agree with TRBD1. Per germline, CDR1 SGHAT and CDR2 FQDESV (reference sequence). The V and J ends lost 2 bases and 5 bases, in that order; junction bases with no gene match: 9. The CDR3 is 16 amino acids. The CDR3 bases are TGTGCCAGCAGCTTAAGAGGGGGACAGGGGAGCCACGAGCAGTACTTC. This gives the protein CASSLRGGQGSHEQYF.

This clonotype was seen more than once but under ten times. This may come from a read error, since a much larger clone is one base off. V gene TRBV6-5 combines with J gene TRBJ2-7; D might be TRBD2 (5 bases). CDR1 is MNHEY, CDR2 SVGAGI, per germline. Trimming cost V 0 bases and J 7 bases, with 10 bases left between them. The CDR3 is 13 amino acids. CDR3 sequence (DNA): TGTGCCAGCAGTTACTCGAGGGTTACTGAGCAGTACTTC. Protein product: CASSYSRVTEQYF.